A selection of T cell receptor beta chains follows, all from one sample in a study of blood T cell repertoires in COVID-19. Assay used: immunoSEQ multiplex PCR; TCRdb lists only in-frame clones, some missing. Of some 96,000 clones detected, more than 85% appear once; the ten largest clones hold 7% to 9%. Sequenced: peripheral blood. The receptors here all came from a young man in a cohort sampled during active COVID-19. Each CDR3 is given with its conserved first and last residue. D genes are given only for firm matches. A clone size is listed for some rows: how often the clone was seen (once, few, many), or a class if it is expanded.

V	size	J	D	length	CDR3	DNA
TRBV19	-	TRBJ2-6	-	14	CATTALSGANVLTF	TGTGCCACAACAGCTCTCTCTGGGGCCAACGTCCTGACTTTC
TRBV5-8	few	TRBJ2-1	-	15	CASSVRVGARNEQFF	TGTGCCAGCAGCGTACGGGTGGGGGCTAGGAATGAGCAGTTCTTC
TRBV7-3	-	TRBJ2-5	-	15	CASSSNGTLGETQYF	TGTGCCAGCAGCTCAAACGGGACACTAGGCGAGACCCAGTACTTC
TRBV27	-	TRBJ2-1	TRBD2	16	CASSLRGGSSYNEQFF	TGTGCCAGCAGTTTACGCGGGGGGAGCTCCTACAATGAGCAGTTCTTC
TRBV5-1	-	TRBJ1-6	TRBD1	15	CASSITGRGPGPLHF	TGCGCCAGCAGCATAACCGGCAGGGGGCCGGGACCCCTCCACTTT
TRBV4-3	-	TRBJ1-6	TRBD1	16	CASSQGTGEKNSPLHF	TGCGCCAGCAGCCAAGGGACAGGGGAGAAAAATTCACCCCTCCACTTT
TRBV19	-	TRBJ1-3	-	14	CATGAAYSGNTIYF	TGTGCCACTGGGGCCGCTTACTCTGGAAACACCATATATTTT
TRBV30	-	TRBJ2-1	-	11	CAWSGRYEQFF	TGTGCCTGGAGCGGTCGCTATGAGCAGTTCTTC
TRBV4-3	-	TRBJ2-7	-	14	CASSQDPLTGEQYF	TGCGCCAGCAGCCAAGACCCCTTGACAGGCGAGCAGTACTTC
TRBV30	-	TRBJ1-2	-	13	CAWTGPSLYGYTF	TGTGCCTGGACTGGGCCATCCCTCTATGGCTACACCTTC
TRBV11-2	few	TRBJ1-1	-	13	CASSPWATTEAFF	TGTGCCAGCAGCCCCTGGGCCACAACTGAAGCTTTCTTT
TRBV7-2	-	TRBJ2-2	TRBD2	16	CASSSGLAANTGELFF	TGTGCCAGCAGCTCGGGACTAGCGGCGAACACCGGGGAGCTGTTTTTT
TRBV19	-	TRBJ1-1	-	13	CASSISTVTEAFF	TGTGCCAGTAGTATATCCACAGTTACTGAAGCTTTCTTT
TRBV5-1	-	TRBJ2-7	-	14	CASSLATGRYEQYF	TGCGCCAGCAGCTTGGCGACAGGTCGCTACGAGCAGTACTTC
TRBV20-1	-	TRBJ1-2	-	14	CSASIRGADYGYTF	TGCAGTGCTAGTATTCGGGGGGCGGACTATGGCTACACCTTC
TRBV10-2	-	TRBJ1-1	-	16	CASSEFLSTPHTEAFF	TGCGCCAGCAGTGAGTTTCTCAGTACCCCCCACACTGAAGCTTTCTTT
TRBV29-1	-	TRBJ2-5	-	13	CSVGGRLQETQYF	TGCAGCGTTGGCGGGCGGCTCCAAGAGACCCAGTACTTC
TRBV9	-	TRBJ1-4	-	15	CASSSTPTGGEKLFF	TGTGCCAGCAGCTCAACGCCGACCGGGGGGGAAAAACTGTTTTTT
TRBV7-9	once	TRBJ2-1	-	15	CASSARGSSYNEQFF	TGTGCCAGCAGCGCCAGGGGAAGCTCCTACAATGAGCAGTTCTTC
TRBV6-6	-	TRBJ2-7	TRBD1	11	CASSPGGEQYF	TGTGCCAGCAGTCCAGGGGGCGAGCAGTACTTC
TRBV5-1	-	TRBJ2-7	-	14	CASSLEAREYEQYF	TGCGCCAGCAGCTTGGAAGCCAGGGAATACGAGCAGTACTTC
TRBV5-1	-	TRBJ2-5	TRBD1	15	CASSLLGTAQETQYF	TGCGCCAGCAGCTTGTTGGGGACAGCCCAAGAGACCCAGTACTTC
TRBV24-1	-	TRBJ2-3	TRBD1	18	CATSDLPLPGQGTDTQYF	TGTGCCACCAGTGATTTGCCCTTGCCGGGACAGGGCACAGATACGCAGTATTTT
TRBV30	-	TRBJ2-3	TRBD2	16	CAWSVGTSGSTDTQYF	TGTGCCTGGAGTGTCGGGACTAGCGGGAGCACAGATACGCAGTATTTT
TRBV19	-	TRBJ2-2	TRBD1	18	CASSIGTGSIRSTGELFF	TGTGCCAGTAGTATAGGGACAGGGTCAATAAGGAGCACCGGGGAGCTGTTTTTT
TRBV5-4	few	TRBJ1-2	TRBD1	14	CASSSQGADYGYTF	TGTGCCAGCAGCTCACAGGGGGCGGACTATGGCTACACCTTC
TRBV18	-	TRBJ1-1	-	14	CASSPGRGNTEAFF	TGTGCCAGCTCACCGGGGAGGGGGAACACTGAAGCTTTCTTT
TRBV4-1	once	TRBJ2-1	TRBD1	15	CAASLGQVIGDEQFF	TGCGCCGCAAGCTTGGGACAGGTCATAGGCGATGAGCAGTTCTTC
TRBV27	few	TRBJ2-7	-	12	CASSSPTSMQYF	TGTGCCAGCAGTTCCCCAACGAGCATGCAGTACTTC
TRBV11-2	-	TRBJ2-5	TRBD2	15	CASSPQAGGLETQYF	TGTGCCAGCAGCCCCCAAGCGGGGGGGCTAGAGACCCAGTACTTC
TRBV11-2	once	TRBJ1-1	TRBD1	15	CASSLGTGENTEAFF	TGTGCCAGCAGCTTAGGGACAGGCGAGAACACTGAAGCTTTCTTT
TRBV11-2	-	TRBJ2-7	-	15	CASSLGGAISYEQYF	TGTGCCAGCAGCTTAGGGGGCGCGATCTCCTACGAGCAGTACTTC
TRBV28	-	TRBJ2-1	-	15	CASSLLSQLSNEQFF	TGTGCCAGCAGTTTATTGTCCCAACTAAGCAATGAGCAGTTCTTC
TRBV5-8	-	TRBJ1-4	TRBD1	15	CASSQSGTGGQKLFF	TGTGCCAGCAGCCAATCCGGGACAGGAGGACAAAAACTGTTTTTT
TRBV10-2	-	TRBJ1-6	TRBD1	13	CASSGDRNSPLHF	TGCGCCAGCAGTGGGGACAGGAATTCACCCCTCCACTTT
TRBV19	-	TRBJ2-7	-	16	CASSIGAGEGDYEQYF	TGTGCCAGTAGTATAGGCGCAGGGGAAGGGGACTACGAGCAGTACTTC
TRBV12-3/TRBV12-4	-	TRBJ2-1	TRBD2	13	CASTGLAINEQFF	TGTGCCAGCACAGGACTAGCGATCAATGAGCAGTTCTTC